This T cell receptor (beta chain) appears in the sequencing data of a study of identical twins. TCRdb re-analysed the 5' RACE reads in MiXCR, keeping a single row per CDR3 protein. This table has more than 350,000 distinct CDR3 sequences, 9% appearing once. In regard to this clonotype: A junction end diverges from the germline sequence, so it may reflect a read error.

The specimen was naive T cells sorted from blood. The clonotype was recovered from a woman in her 50s in good health.

The CDR3 loop is CASSSLQGLAGTEF. The CDR3 DNA reads as TGTGCCAGCAGCTCACTGCAGGGACTAGCGGGCACCGAATTC. The rearrangement uses TRBV11-2 and TRBJ2-1; 12 nucleotides line up with TRBD2. CDR3 length: 14 residues. Germline V gives CDR1 SGHAT, CDR2 FQNNGV.